Following are 5 T cell receptor beta chains from one sample sequenced in a study of regulatory T cells in long-lasting Graves disease. Assembly of TCR beta libraries relied on iRepertoire HTBI primers together with Arm-PCR of CDR3 regions. TCRdb called the multiplex PCR reads again in MiXCR, with one record for every CDR3 protein. The sample comprises fewer than 450,000 distinct CDR3 sequences, under 25% of which are singletons, and less than 25% rests with the top ten. As for time point: persistent/refractory GD, antithyroid drugs over 5 years with positive TRAb. Researchers made the TCR library from RNA that was extracted from PBMCs. Sequenced here: peripheral blood mononuclear cells (PBMCs), sampled when the disease was refractory, from a patient treated with antithyroid drugs. Receptors were obtained from a female donor with Graves disease.

Worth noting for this clonotype: A read error is possible here, since a much larger clone lies one base away. The rearrangement uses TRBV7-2 and TRBJ2-5; D uncertain. Looked up from germline, CDR1 is SGHTA and CDR2 is FQGNSA. The length of the CDR3 is 15 residues. V was cut by 2 bases and J by 2 bases, with 12 bases left in between. In nucleotides, the CDR3 is TGTGCCAGCAGCTTAAGAAGGGCTCCTCAAGAGACCCAGTACTTC. Its protein is CASSLRRAPQETQYF.

Points on this clonotype: An end of the junction differs from the germline gene, which may be a read error. The chain joins TRBV20-1 to TRBJ2-7; no firm D call. Germline V gene lookup returns CDR1 DFQATT and CDR2 SNEGSKA (reference sequence). The CDR3 totals 16 residues. This CDR3 reads CSARDSLGQDFYGQYF. CDR3 DNA sequence: TGCAGTGCTAGAGACTCGCTCGGGCAGGATTTTTACGGGCAGTACTTC.

At least ten counts were recorded for this clonotype. V usage is TRBV28 and J usage is TRBJ2-5, with 9 nucleotides matching TRBD1. The CDR3 sequence is 15 residues long. Germline-derived CDR1 and CDR2 are MDHEN and SYDVKM. V lost 5 bases to trimming and J lost 6 bases; unmatched junction nucleotides: 10. The CDR3 DNA reads TGTGCCAGCAGTCTTCCGGGACAGGGAATGCAGACCCAGTACTTC. It codes for CASSLPGQGMQTQYF.

This clonotype has a count of ten or more. This chain links TRBV12-3 or TRBV12-4 with TRBJ1-2; no clear D gene. This CDR3 contains 15 residues. Trimming took 6 bases from V and 0 from J, leaving 14 bases between them. The CDR3: CASSAFRRANYGYTF. The CDR3 DNA sequence: TGTGCCAGCAGCGCTTTTCGGAGAGCTAACTATGGCTACACCTTC.

This clonotype was recorded a few times. The rearrangement links TRBV29-1 to TRBJ1-1; D gene ambiguous. The CDR3 is 14 residues long. Trimming pared 2 bases from V and 4 bases from J, leaving 14 bases between. Germline-derived CDR1 and CDR2 are SQVTM and ANQGSEA. This CDR3 reads CSVELAGSFTEAFF. CDR3 DNA sequence: TGCAGCGTTGAATTGGCCGGGTCCTTCACTGAAGCTTTCTTT.